This entry lists 15 T cell receptor beta chains sequenced from one sample in a study of blood T cell repertoires in COVID-19. Produced via immunoSEQ multiplex PCR; TCRdb's table is partial and in-frame only. The data show some 98,000 clones, roughly 88% seen once. Sequenced: peripheral blood. Receptor source: a man between 60 and 70 years old with acute or convalescent COVID-19.

The chain is built from TRBV19 and TRBJ1-2; D call uncertain. Germline V gene data show CDR1 as LNHDA and CDR2 as SQIVND (reference sequence). The CDR3 totals 14 residues. Trimming shortened V by 9 bases and J by 0 bases, and 14 bases separated the two germline ends. As DNA, the CDR3 is TGTGCCAGCAAAAGGGAGCGAGCTAACTATGGCTACACCTTC. Its protein is CASKRERANYGYTF.

The CDR3 here is CASSHRGSPLHF. Written as DNA, the CDR3 is TGCGCCAGCAGCCATCGAGGTTCACCCCTCCACTTT. The chain is built from TRBV4-3 and TRBJ1-6; D uncertain. The CDR3 consists of 12 residues. Trimming removed 3 bases at V and 9 bases at J, with 6 bases between. The germline CDR1 and CDR2 sequences are LGHNA and YSLEER.

This chain connects TRBV5-1 to TRBJ2-3, with 11 bases aligning to TRBD2. This CDR3 is 15 amino acids long. The germline V gene has CDR1 SGHRS and CDR2 YFSETQ. V lost 4 bases, J lost 0 bases, and 1 base stayed unmatched. CDR3 bases: TGCGCCAGCAGCGTAGCGGGGGGGAGCACAGATACGCAGTATTTT. Protein product: CASSVAGGSTDTQYF.

The CDR3 reads CASSPPGYRGNGANVLTF. The CDR3 coding sequence is TGTGCCAGCTCACCACCTGGATATAGGGGGAATGGGGCCAACGTCCTGACTTTC. The chain uses TRBV18 and TRBJ2-6, with a weak D call TRBD1 (6 bases). The CDR3 is made up of 18 amino acids. Germline V gene lookup returns CDR1 KGHSH and CDR2 LQKENI. V was cut by 0 bases and J by 3 bases, with 15 bases left in between.

The chain links TRBV29-1 to TRBJ1-2; D unclear. The CDR3 spans 11 residues. Germline CDR1 and CDR2: SQVTM and ANQGSEA. V shed 4 bases and J shed 2 bases, with 5 bases lying between them. CDR3: CSVAGNYGYTF. CDR3 bases: TGCAGCGTTGCCGGGAACTATGGCTACACCTTC.

The V and J genes are TRBV7-9 and TRBJ1-1; D might be TRBD1 (6 bases). V gave up 1 base and J gave up 2 bases, with 11 bases separating them. Germline CDR1 SEHNR, CDR2 FQNEAQ (reference sequence). The CDR3 covers 15 residues. CDR3 sequence: CASSLDGTSNTEAFF. Written as DNA, the CDR3 is TGTGCCAGCAGCTTAGATGGGACAAGTAACACTGAAGCTTTCTTT. Together with reference TRBV7-9 and TRBJ1-1, the CDR3 gives the full variable domain: DTGVSQNPRHKITKRGQNVTFRCDPISEHNRLYWYRQTLGQGPEFLTYFQNEAQLEKSRLLSDRFSAERPKGSFSTLEIQRTEQGDSAMYLCASSLDGTSNTEAFFGQGTRLTVV.

The rearrangement joins TRBV4-3 to TRBJ2-7, with TRBD1 identical over 7 bases. Per germline, CDR1 LGHNA and CDR2 YSLEER. V gave up 0 bases and J gave up 2 bases; unmatched junction bases: 7. The CDR3 runs 16 residues. The chain's CDR3 is CASSQDWQGVPYEQYF. CDR3 sequence (DNA): TGCGCCAGCAGCCAAGATTGGCAGGGGGTTCCCTACGAGCAGTACTTC.

The J gene is TRBJ2-3, the V gene TRBV6-6; 9 bases are shared with TRBD2. Germline V gives CDR1 MNHNY, CDR2 SVGAGI (reference sequence). The CDR3 has 16 amino acids. Trimming took 6 bases from V and 0 from J; bases not matched to a gene: 7. The DNA of the CDR3 is TGTGCCAGCAGCCCACATAGCGGGGGCAGCACAGATACGCAGTATTTT. It is translated as CASSPHSGGSTDTQYF.

The rearrangement uses TRBV18 and TRBJ1-5; 7 positions agree with TRBD1. V lost 6 bases and J lost 7; bases outside the gene matches: 9. This CDR3 comprises 14 residues. CDR1 and CDR2 from the germline V gene are KGHSH and LQKENI. CDR3 in amino acids: CASSPTGPPQPQHF. CDR3 sequence (DNA): TGTGCCAGCTCCCCGACAGGGCCCCCACAGCCCCAGCATTTT.

Note on this clone: Other DNA variants within this sample encode the same CDR3. The chain couples TRBV2 to TRBJ1-2; D remains ambiguous. The V end lost 7 bases, the J end lost 2 bases, and 11 bases lay between the germline ends. There are 13 residues in the CDR3. From germline, CDR1 is SNHLY and CDR2 FYNNEI. CDR3 sequence: CASTPGANYGYTF. CDR3 in DNA: TGTGCCAGCACCCCCGGAGCAAACTATGGCTACACCTTC.

The chain links TRBV7-9 to TRBJ1-4, with D uncertain. The V end lost 5 bases, the J end lost 3 bases, and 10 bases lay between the germline ends. Germline loops: CDR1 SEHNR, CDR2 FQNEAQ (reference sequence). The CDR3 contains 14 residues. This chain's CDR3 is CASSGRTANEKLFF. For the CDR3, the DNA is TGTGCCAGCAGCGGTCGAACAGCTAATGAAAAACTGTTTTTT.

The CDR3 bases are TGTGCCAGCACCCGGACTAGCGGGGGGGTGAATGAGCAGTTCTTC. Translated, it gives CASTRTSGGVNEQFF. The chain has TRBV6-5 and TRBJ2-1; 15 bases fit TRBD2. J was trimmed by 7 bases and V by 7 bases; bases with no gene match: 5. Per germline, CDR1 MNHEY and CDR2 SVGAGI. This CDR3 contains 15 residues.

The chain combines TRBV5-1 with TRBJ1-6, with D tentatively TRBD1 (6 bases). Germline V gives CDR1 SGHRS, CDR2 YFSETQ. With 4 bases removed from V and 0 bases from J, the gap between germline ends came to 17 bases. CDR3 length: 18 amino acids. For the CDR3, the DNA is TGCGCCAGCAGCCAAGGACAGATCGTAAGCTCCTATAATTCACCCCTCCACTTT. It is translated as CASSQGQIVSSYNSPLHF.

CDR3: CASSQTGEVGELFF. Here the CDR3 DNA reads TGTGCCAGCAGCCAGACAGGGGAGGTCGGGGAGCTGTTTTTT. This sequence joins TRBV3-1 (or the pseudogene TRBV3-2) and TRBJ2-2, with 8 positions matching TRBD1. The CDR3 sequence is 14 residues long. Germline loops: CDR1 LGHDT, CDR2 YNNKEL (reference sequence). V was pared by 3 bases and J by 7 bases, with 4 bases of the junction left unmatched.

The genes are TRBV7-9 and TRBJ2-7, with D perhaps TRBD2 (6 bases). The CDR3 loop spans 14 amino acids. Germline V gives CDR1 SEHNR, CDR2 FQNEAQ (reference sequence). Trimming removed 4 bases at V and 6 bases at J, with 16 bases between. CDR3 DNA sequence: TGTGCCAGCAGCTCCTGGGGAGGACGCGGCGAGCAGTACGTC. Its translation: CASSSWGGRGEQYV.